The next 20 T cell receptor beta chains were all read from a single sample in a study of identical twins. TCRdb processed the 5' RACE reads anew with MiXCR; each CDR3 protein has one entry. The sample includes 1.5 million to 2 million distinct CDR3 sequences, 25% to 35% of them seen just once. The specimen sequenced was cord blood. The origin of the receptors is a newborn girl in good health.

The chain uses TRBV12-3 or TRBV12-4 and TRBJ1-2; D is uncertain. The CDR3 length is 12 residues. V dropped 3 bases and J dropped 4 bases, with 6 bases sitting between them. Here the CDR3 DNA reads TGTGCCAGCAGTTTGACGATCTATGGCTACACCTTC. The encoded protein is CASSLTIYGYTF.

The J gene is TRBJ2-5, the V gene TRBV29-1; D might be TRBD2 (5 bases). TRBJ2-7 explains the end of the DNA better; the J call may be wrong. The CDR3 runs to 12 residues. Germline V gene sequence: CDR1 SQVTM, CDR2 ANQGSEA. The CDR3 loop is CSVGEFPPEQYF. The CDR3 region has the DNA TGCAGCGTTGGGGAGTTCCCTCCCGAGCAGTACTTC.

V is TRBV10-3 and J is TRBJ2-3; 8 bases map to TRBD2. The CDR3 totals 15 residues. Losses at the gene ends were 6 bases for V and 4 bases for J; bases not matched to a gene: 9. The V gene's germline CDR1 is ENHRY and CDR2 SYGVKD. CDR3 coding DNA: TGTGCCATCAGGAGGGGAGCGGGAGAAGCAGATACGCAGTATTTT. This gives the protein CAIRRGAGEADTQYF.

In DNA form, the CDR3 reads TGCGCCAGCAGCTTACAACAGGGAAACACCATATATTTT. Translated: CASSLQQGNTIYF. The chain employs TRBV5-1 and TRBJ1-3; no definite D call. CDR3 length equals 13 residues. CDR1 SGHRS and CDR2 YFSETQ come from the germline V gene. V was trimmed by 2 bases and J by 4 bases, leaving 7 bases between them.

The rearrangement joins TRBV14 to TRBJ2-1; 12 positions agree with TRBD2. CDR3 length equals 15 residues. Trimming at V came to 2 bases and at J to 6 bases, leaving 2 bases not matched to a gene. The germline V gene has CDR1 SGHDN and CDR2 FVKESK. The CDR3 loop is CASSQLAGGINEQFF. The CDR3, as DNA: TGTGCCAGCAGCCAACTAGCGGGGGGGATCAATGAGCAGTTCTTC.

The chain carries TRBV24-1 and TRBJ2-1; the match to TRBD2 covers 13 bases. The germline V gene encodes CDR1 KGHDR and CDR2 SFDVKD. The CDR3 is 14 residues long. The V and J ends lost 5 bases and 10 bases, in that order; junction bases with no gene match: 4. CDR3 nucleotides: TGTGCCACCAGTGGAGAACTAGCGGGAGGGGAGCAGTTCTTC. This encodes CATSGELAGGEQFF.

This clonotype was counted many times. V and J are TRBV7-6 and TRBJ2-3; D uncertain. The CDR3 consists of 13 residues. Germline V gene sequence: CDR1 SGHVS, CDR2 FNYEAQ. Trimming pared 1 base from V and 4 bases from J, leaving 6 bases between. In DNA, the CDR3 is TGTGCCAGCAGCTTAGTGTTGGCAGATACGCAGTATTTT. Translation: CASSLVLADTQYF. The full variable domain, in which reference TRBV7-6 and TRBJ2-3 provide the parts outside the CDR3, is GAGVSQSPRYKVTKRGQDVALRCDPISGHVSLYWYRQALGQGPEFLTYFNYEAQQDKSGLPNDRFSAERPEGSISTLTIQRTEQRDSAMYRCASSLVLADTQYFGPGTRLTVL.

The genes are TRBV13 and TRBJ1-2; no reliable D call. From germline, CDR1 is PRHDT and CDR2 FYEKMQ (reference sequence). The CDR3 is made up of 12 amino acids. The ends were cut back, 5 bases at V and 8 bases at J, with 12 bases in the middle. CDR3 bases: TGTGCCAGCAGCCCAAGGACGGAGGGCTACACCTTC. Its translation: CASSPRTEGYTF.

The genes are TRBV7-2 and TRBJ1-2; possibly TRBD1 for D (6 bases). The V gene's germline CDR1 is SGHTA and CDR2 FQGNSA. The germline V and J ends were trimmed by 2 bases and 4 bases, with 14 bases remaining between them. There are 15 residues in the CDR3. The CDR3 is CASSLLTGPIYGYTF. The CDR3 DNA sequence: TGTGCCAGCAGCTTATTAACAGGGCCCATCTATGGCTACACCTTC.

A few counts support this clonotype. The chain employs TRBV28 and TRBJ2-1; 9 bases map to TRBD2. Trimming took 2 bases from V and 6 from J; bases not matched to a gene: 5. This CDR3 region has 15 residues. Per the germline V gene, CDR1 is MDHEN and CDR2 is SYDVKM. CDR3 in DNA: TGTGCCAGCAGTTTACAGCGGGAGGCCTTCAATGAGCAGTTCTTC. Protein sequence: CASSLQREAFNEQFF.

The J gene is TRBJ2-3, the V gene TRBV20-1; D gene uncertain. V gave up 6 bases and J gave up 5 bases, with 9 bases separating them. Looked up from germline, CDR1 is DFQATT and CDR2 is SNEGSKA (reference sequence). This CDR3 region has 11 residues. The CDR3 DNA follows: TGCAGTGCGCCGAAGGGAGATACGCAGTATTTT. Amino acids: CSAPKGDTQYF.

The genes are TRBV5-1 and TRBJ1-2; 7 bases align to TRBD1. The V segment lost 2 bases and the J segment 5 bases; nucleotides outside the gene matches: 12. This CDR3 spans 16 amino acids. The germline V gene has CDR1 SGHRS and CDR2 YFSETQ. For the CDR3, the DNA is TGCGCCAGCAGCTTTGGAGGACAGGAGACAGGGTATGGCTACACCTTC. Amino acid sequence: CASSFGGQETGYGYTF.

This rearrangement joins TRBV20-1 to TRBJ1-5; weak D call: TRBD1 (5 bases). The CDR3 is made up of 17 amino acids. Germline CDR1 reads DFQATT; CDR2 reads SNEGSKA (reference sequence). V was cut by 0 bases and J by 4 bases, with 19 bases left in between. CDR3 amino acids: CSARDPARMGGNQPQHF. The CDR3 nucleotides read TGCAGTGCTAGAGATCCAGCGAGGATGGGGGGGAATCAGCCCCAGCATTTT.

The chain employs TRBV7-9 and TRBJ2-7; 9 bases line up with TRBD2. Germline assignment: CDR1 SEHNR and CDR2 FQNEAQ (reference sequence). Trimming cost V 3 bases and J 3 bases; bases outside gene matches: 6. This CDR3 contains 15 residues. DNA of the CDR3: TGTGCCAGCAGCTTTGGGCTAGCGGGAAACTACGAGCAGTACTTC. Encoded protein: CASSFGLAGNYEQYF.

This clonotype was found a few times. The V gene is TRBV7-6, the J gene TRBJ1-2, with D possibly TRBD1 on 5 matching bases. V lost 1 base to trimming and J lost 4 bases, with 13 bases between them. The germline gives CDR1 SGHVS, CDR2 FNYEAQ. There are 15 residues in the CDR3. The CDR3 nucleotides are TGTGCCAGCAGCTTAGGACCCAGGGACTCCTATGGCTACACCTTC. As protein: CASSLGPRDSYGYTF.

This clonotype was recorded a few times. CDR3 bases: TGTGCCAGCAGTTTTCCCCAGAACACAGGGAACTATGGCTACACCTTC. It yields the protein CASSFPQNTGNYGYTF. The chain couples TRBV28 to TRBJ1-2; D might be TRBD1 (6 bases). The CDR3 covers 16 residues. The germline V and J ends were trimmed by 3 bases and 2 bases, with 16 bases remaining between them. The germline CDR1 and CDR2 sequences are MDHEN and SYDVKM.

This clonotype was observed a few times. This chain uses TRBV20-1 with TRBJ2-1; 11 nucleotides line up with TRBD2. The CDR3 is 12 amino acids. CDR1 DFQATT and CDR2 SNEGSKA come from the germline V gene (reference sequence). The CDR3 DNA sequence: TGCAGGACTAGCGGGAAGTACAATGAGCAGTTCTTC. It encodes CRTSGKYNEQFF.

This clonotype has a handful of counts. The CDR3 loop is CASSLDGGRVSEQYF. The CDR3 coding sequence is TGTGCCAGCAGCTTAGATGGCGGGAGAGTCTCCGAGCAGTACTTC. The chain recombines TRBV7-2 with TRBJ2-7; 7 bases align to TRBD2. The CDR3 totals 15 residues. Losses at the gene ends were 1 base for V and 6 bases for J; bases not matched to a gene: 9. From germline, CDR1 is SGHTA and CDR2 FQGNSA.

This chain's CDR3 is CASSEVLLIAGASYNEQFF. In DNA form, the CDR3 reads TGTGCCAGCAGTGAAGTCTTACTAATAGCGGGGGCCTCCTACAATGAGCAGTTCTTC. The chain carries TRBV6-1 and TRBJ2-1; 9 nucleotides match TRBD2. The V and J ends lost 1 base and 0 bases, in that order; junction bases with no gene match: 10. The CDR3 totals 19 residues. Germline CDR1 reads MNHNS; CDR2 reads SASEGT.

This clonotype was detected only a few times. The V gene is TRBV7-2, the J gene TRBJ2-7; D unclear. Germline V CDR1 and CDR2: SGHTA, FQGNSA. This CDR3 is built from 12 residues. V gave up 1 base and J gave up 6 bases, with 7 bases separating them. CDR3 loop: CASSLDSPEQYF. The DNA for the CDR3 is TGTGCCAGCAGCTTAGATTCGCCCGAGCAGTACTTC.